Listed below are T cell receptor beta chains from one sample, sequenced in a study of shared clonotypes between healthy human individuals. The protocol was immunoSEQ multiplex PCR, while the TCRdb copy is restricted to in-frame clones and leaves out a portion. The sample records 950,000 to 1,100,000 clones, about four fifths being singletons. Sequenced material: memory CD4+ T cells from PBMCs. All receptors come from a man aged 18 to 29 in good health. Some clones in this sample may be carry-over from other donors' samples. Each CDR3 is given with its conserved first and last residue. A D gene is named only where the DNA matches it firmly. Some rows have no size entry. The others give once, few or many, or a class for an expanded clone.

CDR3	DNA	V	D	length	J	size
CASSPRGRGRPVAPF	TGTGCCAGCAGTCCTCGTGGCAGGGGGCGTCCAGTGGCCCCTTTT	TRBV28	TRBD1	15	TRBJ1-1	-
CASSVGTAEAFF	TGTGCCAGCAGCGTCGGGACAGCTGAAGCTTTCTTT	TRBV5-4	TRBD1	12	TRBJ1-1	-
CASSIQAGGGEKLFF	TGTGCCAGTAGTATTCAAGCCGGGGGCGGTGAAAAACTGTTTTTT	TRBV19	-	15	TRBJ1-4	-
CASSTGTEGPYEQYF	TGTGCCAGCAGCACCGGGACAGAGGGTCCCTACGAGCAGTACTTC	TRBV5-4	TRBD1	15	TRBJ2-7	-
CSVEGGTVYNEQFF	TGCAGCGTTGAAGGTGGGACAGTCTACAATGAGCAGTTCTTC	TRBV29-1	TRBD1	14	TRBJ2-1	-
CASSVRPGQGYEQYF	TGTGCCAGCAGCGTGAGACCGGGACAGGGGTACGAGCAGTACTTC	TRBV9	TRBD1	15	TRBJ2-7	-
CASSFTGIGMNTEAFF	TGCGCCAGCAGCTTCACCGGGATTGGCATGAACACTGAAGCTTTCTTT	TRBV5-1	-	16	TRBJ1-1	-
CASSQAASTDTQYF	TGCGCCAGCAGCCAAGCTGCTAGCACAGATACGCAGTATTTT	TRBV4-1	-	14	TRBJ2-3	-
CASRRQGNQETQYF	TGTGCCAGCAGGCGACAGGGGAACCAAGAGACCCAGTACTTC	TRBV6-6	TRBD1	14	TRBJ2-5	-
CASSFEATEAFF	TGTGCCAGCAGCTTCGAAGCCACTGAAGCTTTCTTT	TRBV11-2	-	12	TRBJ1-1	-
CASSPGVGRNEQYF	TGTGCCAGCTCACCAGGGGTGGGCCGGAACGAGCAGTACTTC	TRBV18	-	14	TRBJ2-7	-
CASSLGGTGGMNTEAFF	TGTGCCAGCAGCTTAGGCGGGACAGGGGGGATGAACACTGAAGCTTTCTTT	TRBV7-9	TRBD1	17	TRBJ1-1	-
CASSLSLAGASEQYF	TGTGCCAGCAGCTTAAGTCTAGCGGGAGCATCCGAGCAGTACTTC	TRBV5-4	TRBD2	15	TRBJ2-7	-
CASRAGLAGTGELFF	TGTGCCAGCAGAGCCGGACTAGCGGGAACCGGGGAGCTGTTTTTT	TRBV27	TRBD2	15	TRBJ2-2	-
CASSFGQGKSYTF	TGTGCCAGCAGCTTTGGACAGGGCAAAAGCTACACCTTC	TRBV6-6	TRBD1	13	TRBJ1-2	-
CASRVDRGQGEQYF	TGCGCCAGCAGGGTGGACAGGGGGCAGGGAGAGCAGTACTTC	TRBV5-1	TRBD1	14	TRBJ2-7	-
CASEGQGRYEQYF	TGTGCCAGCGAGGGACAGGGGAGATACGAGCAGTACTTC	TRBV2	TRBD1	13	TRBJ2-7	-
CSVEVASGRYF	TGCAGCGTTGAAGTGGCTAGCGGGAGGTACTTC	TRBV29-1	TRBD2	11	TRBJ2-7	-
CASSWVGAELTEAFF	TGTGCCAGCAGCTGGGTCGGGGCCGAACTGACTGAAGCTTTCTTT	TRBV5-6	-	15	TRBJ1-1	few
CASRRRGRVEKLFF	TGTGCCAGCAGGCGCAGGGGAAGGGTCGAAAAACTGTTTTTT	TRBV6-1	-	14	TRBJ1-4	-
CASSRVPGDQPQHF	TGTGCCAGCAGTAGGGTGCCGGGGGATCAGCCCCAGCATTTT	TRBV9	-	14	TRBJ1-5	-
CASSDTGNTGELFF	TGTGCCAGCAGTGACACAGGAAACACCGGGGAGCTGTTTTTT	TRBV2	-	14	TRBJ2-2	-
CASSSGAWLSLGNYGYTF	TGTGCCAGCAGCTCGGGTGCTTGGTTGTCGTTGGGGAACTATGGCTACACCTTC	TRBV11-2	-	18	TRBJ1-2	-
CASSRSTGKSYEQYF	TGTGCCAGCAGCCGATCAACGGGGAAGTCCTACGAGCAGTACTTC	TRBV5-4	-	15	TRBJ2-7	-
CASSYSVGTQETQYF	TGTGCCAGCAGTTACTCGGTGGGGACCCAAGAGACCCAGTACTTC	TRBV6-5	-	15	TRBJ2-5	-
CASNPILGARVHEQYF	TGTGCCAGCAATCCGATCTTGGGGGCCAGGGTCCACGAGCAGTACTTC	TRBV2	-	16	TRBJ2-7	-
CASSTREDNTEAFF	TGTGCCAGCAGCACGCGCGAAGACAACACTGAAGCTTTCTTT	TRBV7-2	-	14	TRBJ1-1	-
CASSLGTSRKAFF	TGTGCCAGCAGCTTAGGGACCTCGAGGAAAGCTTTCTTT	TRBV7-9	-	13	TRBJ1-1	few
CSVTDSGTANEQYF	TGCAGCGTGACAGACTCCGGGACAGCCAACGAGCAGTACTTC	TRBV29-1	TRBD1	14	TRBJ2-7	-
CASSLSRVRGNTIYF	TGTGCCAGCAGTTTAAGTAGGGTCAGAGGAAACACCATATATTTT	TRBV28	-	15	TRBJ1-3	-
CASSQVFPVSDTDTEAFF	TGTGCCAGCAGCCAAGTCTTTCCGGTCTCGGATACTGACACTGAAGCTTTCTTT	TRBV4-2	-	18	TRBJ1-1	-
CASSLFLTSLDEQYF	TGTGCCAGCAGCTTATTCCTGACTAGTCTCGACGAGCAGTACTTC	TRBV11-2	-	15	TRBJ2-7	-
CASSLLLAGGADTQYF	TGCGCCAGCAGCTTATTACTAGCGGGAGGAGCGGATACGCAGTATTTT	TRBV5-1	TRBD2	16	TRBJ2-3	-
CASSPPRQGGTGELFF	TGTGCCAGCAGCCCCCCTCGACAGGGAGGCACCGGGGAGCTGTTTTTT	TRBV28	-	16	TRBJ2-2	-
CARLGGGSPNEQFF	TGTGCACGCCTTGGGGGCGGGAGCCCCAATGAGCAGTTCTTC	TRBV6-4	-	14	TRBJ2-1	-
CASSLQAGASYEQYF	TGCGCCAGCAGCTTGCAGGCAGGGGCGTCCTACGAGCAGTACTTC	TRBV5-1	-	15	TRBJ2-7	-
CASSRSDRGEHGYTF	TGTGCCAGCAGCAGATCGGACAGGGGAGAACATGGCTACACCTTC	TRBV5-4	TRBD1	15	TRBJ1-2	few